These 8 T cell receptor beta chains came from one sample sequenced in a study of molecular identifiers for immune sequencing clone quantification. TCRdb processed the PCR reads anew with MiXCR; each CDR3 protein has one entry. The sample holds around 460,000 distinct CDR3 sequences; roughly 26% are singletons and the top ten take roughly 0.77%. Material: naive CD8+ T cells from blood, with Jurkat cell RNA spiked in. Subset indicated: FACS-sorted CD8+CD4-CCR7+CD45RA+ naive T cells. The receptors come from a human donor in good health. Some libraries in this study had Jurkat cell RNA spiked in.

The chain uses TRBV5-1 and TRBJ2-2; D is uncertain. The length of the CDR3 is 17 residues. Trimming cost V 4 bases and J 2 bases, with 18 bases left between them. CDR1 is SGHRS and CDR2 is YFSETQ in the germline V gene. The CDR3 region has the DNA TGCGCCAGCAGCCTGGACGAGCTTCCCCTAAACACCGGGGAGCTGTTTTTT. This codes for CASSLDELPLNTGELFF.

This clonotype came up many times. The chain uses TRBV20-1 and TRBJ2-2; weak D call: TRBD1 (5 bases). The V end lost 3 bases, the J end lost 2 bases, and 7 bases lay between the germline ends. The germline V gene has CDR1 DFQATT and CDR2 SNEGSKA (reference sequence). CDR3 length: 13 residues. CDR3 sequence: CSASDRNTGELFF. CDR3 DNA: TGCAGTGCTAGTGACAGAAACACCGGGGAGCTGTTTTTT.

For the CDR3, the DNA is TGCGCCAGCAGCTGGGGGGGGATTCCCCCCCCCACAGATACGCAGTATTTT. Translating gives CASSWGGIPPPTDTQYF. This sequence joins TRBV5-1 and TRBJ2-3; 7 positions agree with TRBD2. CDR1 is SGHRS, CDR2 YFSETQ, per germline. J was trimmed by 2 bases and V by 3 bases; bases with no gene match: 12. The CDR3 totals 17 residues.

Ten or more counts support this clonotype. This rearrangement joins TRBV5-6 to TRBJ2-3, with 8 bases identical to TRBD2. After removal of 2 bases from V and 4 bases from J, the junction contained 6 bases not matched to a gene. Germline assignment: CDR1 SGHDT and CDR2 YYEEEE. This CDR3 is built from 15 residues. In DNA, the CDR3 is TGTGCCAGCAGCTTTGCCGGGAGGGCTTCAGATACGCAGTATTTT. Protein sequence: CASSFAGRASDTQYF.

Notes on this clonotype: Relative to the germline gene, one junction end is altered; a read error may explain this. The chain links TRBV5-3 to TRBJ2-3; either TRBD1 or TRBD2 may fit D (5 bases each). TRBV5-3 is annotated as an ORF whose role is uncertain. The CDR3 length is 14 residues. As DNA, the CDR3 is TGTGCCAGCAGCTTGGGGGACGACACAGATACGCAGTATTTT. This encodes CASSLGDDTDTQYF.

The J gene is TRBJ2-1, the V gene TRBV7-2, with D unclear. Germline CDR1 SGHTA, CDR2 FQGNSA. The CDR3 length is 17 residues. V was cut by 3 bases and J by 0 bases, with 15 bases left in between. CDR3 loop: CASSFPDSPSSYNEQFF. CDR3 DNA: TGTGCCAGCAGCTTTCCCGACTCCCCCTCCTCCTACAATGAGCAGTTCTTC.

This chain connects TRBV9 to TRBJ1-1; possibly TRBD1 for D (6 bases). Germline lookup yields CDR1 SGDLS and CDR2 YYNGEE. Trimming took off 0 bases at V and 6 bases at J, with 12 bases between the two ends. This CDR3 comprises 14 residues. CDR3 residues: CASSVGGPGAEAFF. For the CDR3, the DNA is TGTGCCAGCAGCGTAGGGGGGCCCGGGGCTGAAGCTTTCTTT.

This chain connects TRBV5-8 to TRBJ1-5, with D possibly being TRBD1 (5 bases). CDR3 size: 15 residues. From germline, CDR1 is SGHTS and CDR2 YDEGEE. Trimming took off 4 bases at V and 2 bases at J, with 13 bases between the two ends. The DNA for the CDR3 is TGTGCCAGCAGCGCGGGGGGGGTTGGCAATCAGCCCCAGCATTTT. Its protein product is CASSAGGVGNQPQHF.